This T cell receptor (beta chain) was documented in a study of post-analysis software for immune sequencing data. Overall study results and limits: The study found significantly lower normalized Chao1 diversity in multiple sclerosis patients than in controls. Compared with controls, patients had more of about 5 TRBV segments, including TRBV5-6, TRBV5-1 and TRBV20-1.

V was clipped by 3 bases and J by 1 base, with 10 bases between them. Germline V gives CDR1 SNHLY, CDR2 FYNNEI. CDR3 size: 14 residues. Note on this clonotype: Antigen unknown.

Unique molecular identifiers had been added to the TCR beta cDNA libraries. Input of roughly 0.95 to 11 million T cells yielded 450,000 to 550,000 cDNA molecules. Via MiXCR, TCRdb re-called the PCR reads, giving one row per CDR3 protein. This sample has some 450,000 distinct CDR3 sequences, with around 40% found just once. This TCR was recovered from a girl aged 5-17 years with multiple sclerosis. V gene TRBV2 combines with J gene TRBJ2-7, with a tentative D call TRBD2 (6 bases). What was sequenced was blood. DNA of the CDR3: TGTGCCAGCAGTGACCCCGGGAGTTCCTACGAGCAGTACTTC. Its translation: CASSDPGSSYEQYF.